The rows below give T cell receptor beta chains drawn from one sample of a study of blood T cells in healthy people across ages. One entry per CDR3 protein results from TCRdb running MiXCR on the 5' RACE reads. The sample yields about 1.5 million distinct CDR3 sequences, about 45% seen once. The material sequenced was blood. The origin of the receptors is a woman aged 18 to 35 in good health. CDR3s include the opening cysteine and the closing phenylalanine or tryptophan. Each record gives: D gene, J gene, clone size, V gene, CDR3 protein, CDR3 DNA. A D gene is named only where the DNA matches it firmly. Rows may omit the clone size; those that give it use once, few, many or a size class.

>TRBD1|TRBJ2-3|few|TRBV29-1
CSVARGPSTDTQYF
TGCAGCGTTGCGAGGGGGCCGAGCACAGATACGCAGTATTTT
>.|TRBJ1-6|.|TRBV12-3/TRBV12-4
CASSQGRTSYNSPLHF
TGTGCCAGCAGTCAGGGACGGACGTCCTATAATTCACCCCTCCACTTT
>.|TRBJ2-1|.|TRBV20-1
CSGSGTPRGNEQFF
TGCAGTGGTTCCGGGACTCCGCGGGGCAATGAGCAGTTCTTC
>.|TRBJ1-1|.|TRBV6-5
CASTSQGNTEAFF
TGTGCCAGCACATCACAGGGAAACACTGAAGCTTTCTTT
>.|TRBJ2-5|.|TRBV7-2
CASSFWGKETQYF
TGTGCCAGCAGCTTCTGGGGAAAAGAGACCCAGTACTTC
>TRBD1|TRBJ2-3|.|TRBV20-1
CSAPPGTGNTDTQYF
TGCAGTGCTCCTCCGGGGACAGGCAACACAGATACGCAGTATTTT
>TRBD1|TRBJ2-1|.|TRBV24-1
CATSDRQGYEQFF
TGTGCCACCAGTGACCGACAGGGGTATGAGCAGTTCTTC
>.|TRBJ2-7|.|TRBV4-1
CASSQVGAEQYF
TGCGCCAGCAGCCAAGTTGGAGCCGAGCAGTACTTC
>.|TRBJ2-5|once|TRBV20-1
CSTDPWRPNQETQYF
TGCAGTACTGACCCGTGGCGGCCAAACCAAGAGACCCAGTACTTC
>.|TRBJ2-3|few|TRBV20-1
CSARDPSEWDTQYF
TGCAGTGCTAGAGATCCGTCCGAGTGGGATACGCAGTATTTT
>TRBD1|TRBJ2-1|.|TRBV7-2
CASSLNRGAYNEQFF
TGTGCCAGCAGCCTAAACAGGGGAGCCTACAATGAGCAGTTCTTC
>.|TRBJ2-3|few|TRBV9
CASSLGRTGDTQYF
TGTGCCAGCAGCCTAGGGAGGACAGGAGATACGCAGTATTTT
>TRBD2|TRBJ2-7|.|TRBV10-3
CAISPTSGGAYEQYF
TGTGCCATCAGTCCGACTAGCGGGGGCGCCTACGAGCAGTACTTC
>TRBD1|TRBJ2-5|.|TRBV29-1
CSIQGARETQYF
TGCAGCATTCAGGGGGCGCGAGAGACCCAGTACTTC
>.|TRBJ1-5|.|TRBV6-1
CAGGWGIRPQHF
TGTGCCGGAGGGTGGGGGATCAGGCCCCAGCATTTT
>TRBD1|TRBJ1-1|.|TRBV6-2/TRBV6-3
CASSYPGQAPEAFF
TGTGCCAGCAGTTACCCGGGACAGGCCCCTGAAGCTTTCTTT
>TRBD2|TRBJ2-7|few|TRBV20-1
CSARDSPGTSGGTYEQYF
TGCAGTGCTAGAGACAGTCCCGGGACTAGCGGGGGGACGTACGAGCAGTACTTC
>.|TRBJ1-2|few|TRBV5-1
CASSLGTSSGNYGYTF
TGCGCCAGCAGCTTGGGGACTTCCTCGGGTAACTATGGCTACACCTTC
>.|TRBJ1-2|few|TRBV6-6
CASRTTAGSNYGYTF
TGTGCCAGCAGGACCACCGCAGGGTCTAACTATGGCTACACCTTC
>.|TRBJ2-7|.|TRBV20-1
CSAFAEPNSYEQYF
TGCAGTGCTTTCGCGGAGCCGAACTCCTACGAGCAGTACTTC
>TRBD2|TRBJ2-3|.|TRBV20-1
CSAEPQLAATDTQYF
TGCAGTGCAGAACCCCAACTAGCGGCCACGGATACGCAGTATTTT
>TRBD2|TRBJ2-3|.|TRBV7-2
CASSRTRALSDTQYF
TGTGCCAGCAGCCGGACTAGGGCCCTTTCAGATACGCAGTATTTT
>.|TRBJ2-1|.|TRBV6-5
CASTPDGRNNEQFF
TGTGCCAGCACTCCTGACGGGAGAAACAATGAGCAGTTCTTC
>TRBD2|TRBJ2-7|.|TRBV28
CASSIRGLTRSYNEQYF
TGTGCCAGCAGTATACGGGGACTAACGCGTTCCTACAATGAGCAGTACTTC
>TRBD1|TRBJ1-2|.|TRBV20-1
CSAERQGNRGYTF
TGCAGTGCAGAGAGACAGGGGAACCGTGGCTACACCTTC
>TRBD1|TRBJ1-1|.|TRBV13
CASSPLRDRGVNTEAFF
TGTGCCAGCAGCCCCCTCCGGGACAGGGGGGTTAACACTGAAGCTTTCTTT
>TRBD1|TRBJ2-7|.|TRBV7-9
CASSSPGTGVHNEQYF
TGTGCCAGCAGCTCTCCCGGGACAGGGGTCCACAATGAGCAGTACTTC
>.|TRBJ2-1|.|TRBV11-2
CASSFQVFSYNEQFF
TGTGCCAGCAGCTTCCAGGTCTTCTCCTACAATGAGCAGTTCTTC
>TRBD2|TRBJ2-1|.|TRBV4-1
CASSQGTGTSGPYNEQFF
TGCGCCAGCAGCCAAGGGACCGGGACTAGCGGCCCGTACAATGAGCAGTTCTTC
>TRBD1|TRBJ1-1|few|TRBV12-5
CASGLQSDRGHWVTEAFF
TGTGCTAGTGGTTTGCAATCGGACAGGGGGCACTGGGTCACTGAAGCTTTCTTT
>.|TRBJ1-1|once|TRBV20-1
CSADRPEGAFF
TGCAGTGCTGACAGACCCGAGGGGGCTTTCTTT
>.|TRBJ2-4|.|TRBV7-2
CASSLRPLAKNIQYF
TGTGCCAGCAGCTTAAGACCCCTAGCCAAAAACATTCAGTACTTC
>.|TRBJ1-5|.|TRBV20-1
CSASRTVNQPQHF
TGCAGTGCTAGTAGGACGGTCAATCAGCCCCAGCATTTT
>TRBD1|TRBJ2-1|.|TRBV5-5
CASSVRDSNNEQFF
TGTGCCAGCAGCGTCCGGGACAGTAACAATGAGCAGTTCTTC
>.|TRBJ2-3|.|TRBV5-8
CASSLEIGSSADTQYF
TGTGCCAGCAGCTTGGAAATCGGGAGTAGCGCAGATACGCAGTATTTT
>.|TRBJ1-1|.|TRBV11-2
CASSLWAGPRTLTEAFF
TGTGCCAGCAGTTTATGGGCCGGTCCCCGGACCCTCACTGAAGCTTTCTTT
>TRBD1|TRBJ2-3|.|TRBV6-5
CASSYQGQGSTDTQYF
TGTGCCAGCAGTTACCAGGGACAGGGGAGCACAGATACGCAGTATTTT
>.|TRBJ2-3|.|TRBV7-9
CASPSPVDGSTDTQYF
TGTGCCAGCCCCTCACCGGTAGACGGTTCCACAGATACGCAGTATTTT
>.|TRBJ2-1|.|TRBV15
CATSREDNEQFF
TGTGCCACCAGCAGAGAAGATAATGAGCAGTTCTTC
>TRBD1|TRBJ2-5|.|TRBV7-9
CASSFGQGLGQETQYF
TGTGCCAGCAGCTTCGGACAGGGATTGGGGCAAGAGACCCAGTACTTC
>.|TRBJ2-7|.|TRBV20-1
CSARGVAYEQYF
TGCAGTGCTAGGGGGGTAGCCTACGAGCAGTACTTC
>.|TRBJ2-5|many|TRBV10-3
CAISESGGQETQYF
TGTGCCATCAGTGAGTCTGGAGGCCAGGAGACCCAGTACTTC
>TRBD2|TRBJ2-3|few|TRBV7-2
CASSLGLAGGLWADTQYF
TGTGCCAGCAGCTTAGGACTAGCGGGAGGGCTGTGGGCAGATACGCAGTATTTT
>.|TRBJ2-5|few|TRBV6-2/TRBV6-3
CASSYSSGGGMWQETQYF
TGTGCCAGCAGTTACTCGAGTGGAGGGGGCATGTGGCAAGAGACCCAGTACTTC